Listed below are T cell receptor beta chains from one sample, sequenced in a study of CD8 T cells in ankylosing spondylitis. Each CDR3 protein gets one entry after TCRdb re-called the 5' RACE reads with MiXCR. The sample lists approximately 190,000 distinct CDR3 sequences; over 10% were seen once. The sequenced sample was blood, either unsorted or a sorted T cell fraction (not recorded which). All receptors derive from a female donor with ankylosing spondylitis or in good health (not recorded which). Both conserved end residues are part of each CDR3. A D gene is named only where the DNA matches it firmly. Expanded clones are given a class, and other clones once, few, many or no size at all.

V: TRBV20-1; D: TRBD2; J: TRBJ2-1; size: many; DNA: TGCAGTGCTAGAGATTCCAGCGGGAGAACAAATGAGCAGTTCTTC; CDR3: CSARDSSGRTNEQFF
V: TRBV4-3; D: NA; J: TRBJ2-7; size: NA; DNA: TGCGCCAGCAGCCAAGATATCGGCACAGGGACCTACGAGCAGTACTTC; CDR3: CASSQDIGTGTYEQYF
V: TRBV28; D: NA; J: TRBJ2-2; size: few; DNA: TGTGCCAGCAGCAACACGGGGTCCGGGGAGCTGTTTTTT; CDR3: CASSNTGSGELFF
V: TRBV11-2; D: TRBD2; J: TRBJ2-3; size: many; DNA: TGTGCCAGCAGCTTAGTCGAGTACGCGGGAGGGCAGGTAGATACGCAGTATTTT; CDR3: CASSLVEYAGGQVDTQYF
V: TRBV7-2; D: TRBD1; J: TRBJ1-1; size: few; DNA: TGTGCCAGCAGCCTCCTGGGACAGGGGATCACTGAAGCTTTCTTT; CDR3: CASSLLGQGITEAFF
V: TRBV7-2; D: NA; J: TRBJ2-3; size: few; DNA: TGTGCCAGCAGCCGAAGCGGACCTAGCACAGATACGCAGTATTTT; CDR3: CASSRSGPSTDTQYF
V: TRBV9; D: TRBD2; J: TRBJ2-2; size: many; DNA: TGTGCCAGCAGCCCAGCGGCGGGAGGACTTTCAGGGGAGCTGTTTTTT; CDR3: CASSPAAGGLSGELFF
V: TRBV28; D: TRBD2; J: TRBJ2-1; size: NA; DNA: TGTGCCAGCAGTTATAAGATAGCGGGAGATACCGATGAGCAGTTCTTC; CDR3: CASSYKIAGDTDEQFF
V: TRBV5-1; D: TRBD1; J: TRBJ2-7; size: many; DNA: TGCGCCAGCAGCTTGGCTTACAGGGGCGATTACGAGCAGTACTTC; CDR3: CASSLAYRGDYEQYF
V: TRBV27; D: NA; J: TRBJ2-7; size: many; DNA: TGTGCCAGCAGTACCGGGTCGAGGTCCGAGCAGTACTTC; CDR3: CASSTGSRSEQYF
V: TRBV20-1; D: NA; J: TRBJ2-3; size: few; DNA: TGCAGTGCCGGGACCCGCTCAGATACGCAGTATTTT; CDR3: CSAGTRSDTQYF
V: TRBV15; D: NA; J: TRBJ2-7; size: NA; DNA: TGTGCCACCAGCAGAGATTTATACAGCGCCGAGCAGTACTTC; CDR3: CATSRDLYSAEQYF
V: TRBV7-2; D: NA; J: TRBJ2-5; size: NA; DNA: TGTGCCAGCAGCTTAGTACAGCAAGAGACCCAGTACTTC; CDR3: CASSLVQQETQYF
V: TRBV27; D: NA; J: TRBJ2-4; size: NA; DNA: TGTGCCAGCAGCGAGGGGTCGCGTGTAGACATTCAGTACTTC; CDR3: CASSEGSRVDIQYF
V: TRBV5-1; D: TRBD2; J: TRBJ2-1; size: few; DNA: TGCGCCAGCAGCTTGGAACCCCAGCGGGAGAATGAGCAGTTCTTC; CDR3: CASSLEPQRENEQFF
V: TRBV12-3/TRBV12-4; D: NA; J: TRBJ2-1; size: many; DNA: TGTGCCAGCACCAGGGGCGTAAATTACAATGAGCAGTTCTTC; CDR3: CASTRGVNYNEQFF
V: TRBV28; D: TRBD1; J: TRBJ1-2; size: many; DNA: TGTGCCAGCAACAAGGGACAGGGCGATGGCTACACCTTC; CDR3: CASNKGQGDGYTF
V: TRBV5-1; D: TRBD1; J: TRBJ2-2; size: few; DNA: TGCGCCAGCAGCGCCCAACCGGGACAGGGGAACACCGGGGAGCTGTTTTTT; CDR3: CASSAQPGQGNTGELFF
V: TRBV20-1; D: TRBD1; J: TRBJ2-1; size: NA; DNA: TGCAGTGCTAGAGATATTGGGACAGGGGTCTGGGAGCAGTTCTTC; CDR3: CSARDIGTGVWEQFF
V: TRBV28; D: TRBD1; J: TRBJ2-7; size: NA; DNA: TGTGCCAGCAGTTTATTAGGGACAGACTCCTACGAGCAGTACTTC; CDR3: CASSLLGTDSYEQYF
V: TRBV6-2/TRBV6-3; D: NA; J: TRBJ2-5; size: NA; DNA: TGTGCCAGCAGTTACCAGGGCAGGGGACAAGAGACCCAGTACTTC; CDR3: CASSYQGRGQETQYF
V: TRBV20-1; D: NA; J: TRBJ2-7; size: NA; DNA: TGCAGTGCTCCGAAAGGGACAAGTGGGTACGAGCAGTACTTC; CDR3: CSAPKGTSGYEQYF
V: TRBV5-1; D: NA; J: TRBJ2-3; size: NA; DNA: TGCGCCAGCAGCTTTTCCGTTTTAGCAGATACGCAGTATTTT; CDR3: CASSFSVLADTQYF
V: TRBV9; D: NA; J: TRBJ2-7; size: NA; DNA: TGTGCCAGCAGCGTCCAGGGGAGCTCCTACGAGCAGTACTTC; CDR3: CASSVQGSSYEQYF
V: TRBV7-3; D: NA; J: TRBJ1-1; size: many; DNA: TGTGCCAGCAGCTCCTCGGGGATGGGTAGCACTGAAGCTTTCTTT; CDR3: CASSSSGMGSTEAFF